What follows describes a single TCR beta chain. The antigen is unknown. The study reverse transcribed the entire isolated RNA, so it sequenced expressed TCRB transcripts. Here immunoSEQ multiplex PCR was the method, and the copy in TCRdb shows in-frame clones only, minus some. The repertoire consists of about 360,000 clones, with approximately 12% occurring once and the leading ten covering less than 0.02%. This entry belongs to a study of beta chain features in type 1 diabetes. Study-wide context: On cell yields, gender and age, patients and healthy donors were similar.

Sorted populations all exceeded 95% purity. The germline V gene has CDR1 SGDLS and CDR2 YYNGEE. V shed 4 bases, J shed 4 bases, and the junction held 7 bases outside the gene matches. The CDR3 contains 15 residues. Study-wide points: Researchers report that Type 1 diabetes patients had moderately but significantly shorter TCRB CDR3s across all four CD4+ subsets.

The sequence was obtained from a man between 18 and 29 years old in good health. This chain connects TRBV9 to TRBJ1-3; TRBD1 aligns across 8 bases. Sequenced material: naive CD4+ T cells from blood. This chain's CDR3 is CASSPDRGDGNTIYF. CDR3 coding DNA: TGTGCCAGCAGCCCAGACAGGGGTGACGGAAACACCATATATTTT. The variable domain in full, completed from reference TRBV9 and TRBJ1-3, reads DSGVTQTPKHLITATGQRVTLRCSPRSGDLSVYWYQQSLDQGLQFLIQYYNGEERAKGNILERFSAQQFPDLHSELNLSSLELGDSALYFCASSPDRGDGNTIYFGEGSWLTVV.